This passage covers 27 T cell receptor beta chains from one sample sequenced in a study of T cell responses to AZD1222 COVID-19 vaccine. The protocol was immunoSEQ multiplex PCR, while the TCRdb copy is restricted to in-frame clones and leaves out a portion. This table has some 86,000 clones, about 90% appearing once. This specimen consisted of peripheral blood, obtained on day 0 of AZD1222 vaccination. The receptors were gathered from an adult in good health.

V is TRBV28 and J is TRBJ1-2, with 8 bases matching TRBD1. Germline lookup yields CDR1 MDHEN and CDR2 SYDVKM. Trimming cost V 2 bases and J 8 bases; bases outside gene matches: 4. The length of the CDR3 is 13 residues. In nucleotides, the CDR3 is TGTGCCAGCAGTTTAATACAGGGGGACGGCTACACCTTC. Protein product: CASSLIQGDGYTF.

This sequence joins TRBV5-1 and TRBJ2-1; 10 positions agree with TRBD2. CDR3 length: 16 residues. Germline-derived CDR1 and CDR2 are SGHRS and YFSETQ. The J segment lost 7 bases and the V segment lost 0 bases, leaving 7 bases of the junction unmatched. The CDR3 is CASSLVASGSGNEQFF. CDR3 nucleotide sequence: TGCGCCAGCAGCTTGGTGGCTAGCGGGAGTGGGAATGAGCAGTTCTTC.

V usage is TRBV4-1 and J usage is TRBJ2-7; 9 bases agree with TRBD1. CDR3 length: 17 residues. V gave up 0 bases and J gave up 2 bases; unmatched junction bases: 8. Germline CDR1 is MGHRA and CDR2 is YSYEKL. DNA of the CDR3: TGCGCCAGCAGCCAAGAGGGGGGACAGGGCCTAACCTACGAGCAGTACTTC. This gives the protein CASSQEGGQGLTYEQYF.

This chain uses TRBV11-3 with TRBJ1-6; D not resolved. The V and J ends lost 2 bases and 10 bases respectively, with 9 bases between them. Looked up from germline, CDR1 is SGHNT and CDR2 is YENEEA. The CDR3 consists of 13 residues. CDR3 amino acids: CASSLRHSSPLHF. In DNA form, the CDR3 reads TGTGCCAGCAGCTTAAGACACTCCTCACCCCTCCACTTT. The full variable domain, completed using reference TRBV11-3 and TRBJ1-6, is EAGVVQSPRYKIIEKKQPVAFWCNPISGHNTLYWYLQNLGQGPELLIRYENEEAVDDSQLPKDRFSAERLKGVDSTLKIQPAELGDSAVYLCASSLRHSSPLHFGNGTRLTVT.

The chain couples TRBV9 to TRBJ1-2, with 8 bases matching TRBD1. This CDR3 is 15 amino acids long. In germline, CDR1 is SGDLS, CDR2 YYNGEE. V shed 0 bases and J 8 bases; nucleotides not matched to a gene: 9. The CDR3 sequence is CASSVAPQGAGGYTF. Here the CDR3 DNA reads TGTGCCAGCAGCGTAGCCCCCCAGGGGGCCGGGGGCTACACCTTC.

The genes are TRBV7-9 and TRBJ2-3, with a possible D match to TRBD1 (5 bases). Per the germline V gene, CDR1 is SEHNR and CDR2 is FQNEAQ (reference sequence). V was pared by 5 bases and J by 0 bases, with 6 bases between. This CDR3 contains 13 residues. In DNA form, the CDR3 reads TGTGCCAGCAGCCGACAGAGCACAGATACGCAGTATTTT. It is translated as CASSRQSTDTQYF.

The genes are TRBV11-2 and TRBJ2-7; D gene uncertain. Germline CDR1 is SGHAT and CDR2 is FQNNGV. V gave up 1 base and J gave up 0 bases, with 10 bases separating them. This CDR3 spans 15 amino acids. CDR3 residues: CASSLVGGSSYEQYF. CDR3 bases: TGTGCCAGCAGCTTAGTCGGCGGTAGCTCCTACGAGCAGTACTTC.

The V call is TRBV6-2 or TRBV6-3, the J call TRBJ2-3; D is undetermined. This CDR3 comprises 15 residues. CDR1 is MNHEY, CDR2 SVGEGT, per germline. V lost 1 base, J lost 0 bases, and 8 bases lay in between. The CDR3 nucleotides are TGTGCCAGCAGTTACTGGTCTACCAGCACAGATACGCAGTATTTT. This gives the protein CASSYWSTSTDTQYF.

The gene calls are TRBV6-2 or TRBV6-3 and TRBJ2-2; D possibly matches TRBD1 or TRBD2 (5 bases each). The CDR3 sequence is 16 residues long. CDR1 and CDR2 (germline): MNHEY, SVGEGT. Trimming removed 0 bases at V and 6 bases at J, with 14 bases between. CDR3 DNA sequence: TGTGCCAGCAGTTACTCGGGGGTTATGTATTCCGGGGAGCTGTTTTTT. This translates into CASSYSGVMYSGELFF.

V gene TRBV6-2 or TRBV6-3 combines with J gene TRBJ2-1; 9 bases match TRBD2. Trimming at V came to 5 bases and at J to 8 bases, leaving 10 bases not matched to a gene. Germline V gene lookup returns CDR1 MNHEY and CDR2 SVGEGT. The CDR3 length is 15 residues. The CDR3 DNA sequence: TGTGCCAGCAGTACCCGGGTAGCGGGAGTGGATGAGCAGTTCTTC. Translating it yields CASSTRVAGVDEQFF.

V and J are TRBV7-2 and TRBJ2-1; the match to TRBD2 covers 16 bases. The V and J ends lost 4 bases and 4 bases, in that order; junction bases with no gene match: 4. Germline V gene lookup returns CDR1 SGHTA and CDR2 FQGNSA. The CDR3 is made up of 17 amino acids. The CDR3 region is CASSWGGLAGGYNEQFF. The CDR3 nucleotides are TGTGCCAGCAGCTGGGGGGGACTAGCGGGAGGGTACAATGAGCAGTTCTTC.

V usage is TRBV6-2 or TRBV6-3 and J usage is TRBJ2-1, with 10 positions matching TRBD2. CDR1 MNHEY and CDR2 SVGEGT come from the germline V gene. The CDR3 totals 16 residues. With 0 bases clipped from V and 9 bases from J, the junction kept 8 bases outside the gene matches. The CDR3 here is CASSYSSGRAFGEQFF. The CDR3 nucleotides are TGTGCCAGCAGTTACTCGAGCGGGAGGGCCTTCGGTGAGCAGTTCTTC.

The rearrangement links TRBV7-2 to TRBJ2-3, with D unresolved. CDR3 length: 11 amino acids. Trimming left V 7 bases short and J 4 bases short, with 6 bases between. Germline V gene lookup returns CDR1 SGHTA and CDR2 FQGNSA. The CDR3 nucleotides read TGTGCCAGCAACGCGGCAGATACGCAGTATTTT. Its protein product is CASNAADTQYF.

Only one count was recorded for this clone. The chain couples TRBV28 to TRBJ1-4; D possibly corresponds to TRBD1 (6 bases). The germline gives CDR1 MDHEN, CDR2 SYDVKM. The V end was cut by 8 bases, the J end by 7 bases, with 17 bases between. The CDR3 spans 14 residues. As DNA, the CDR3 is TGTGCCAGCGAATTAGGGGGTAGAGGTGAAAAACTGTTTTTT. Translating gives CASELGGRGEKLFF. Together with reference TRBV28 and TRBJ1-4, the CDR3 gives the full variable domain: DVKVTQSSRYLVKRTGEKVFLECVQDMDHENMFWYRQDPGLGLRLIYFSYDVKMKEKGDIPEGYSVSREKKERFSLILESASTNQTSMYLCASELGGRGEKLFFGSGTQLSVL.

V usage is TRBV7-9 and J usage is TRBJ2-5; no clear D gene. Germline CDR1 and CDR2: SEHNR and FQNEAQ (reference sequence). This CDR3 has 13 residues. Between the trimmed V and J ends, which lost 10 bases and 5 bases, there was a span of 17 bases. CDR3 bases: TGTGCCACCGGCCTATTATCTACCGAGACCCAGTACTTC. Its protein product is CATGLLSTETQYF.

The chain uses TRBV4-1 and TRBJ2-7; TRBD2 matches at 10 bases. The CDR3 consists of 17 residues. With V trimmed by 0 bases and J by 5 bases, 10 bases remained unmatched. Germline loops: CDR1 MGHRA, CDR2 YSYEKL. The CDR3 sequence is CASSQEPPSGRFNEQYF. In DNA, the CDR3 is TGCGCCAGCAGCCAAGAGCCTCCTAGCGGGAGATTTAACGAGCAGTACTTC.

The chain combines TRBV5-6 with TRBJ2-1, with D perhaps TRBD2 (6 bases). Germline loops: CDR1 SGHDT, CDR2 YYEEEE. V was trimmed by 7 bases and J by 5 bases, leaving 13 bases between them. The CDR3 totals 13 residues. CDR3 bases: TGTGCCAGCCTTAGCGGCCCTAACAATGAGCAGTTCTTC. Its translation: CASLSGPNNEQFF.

This chain's CDR3 is CASSLGTGKYGYTF. The CDR3, as DNA: TGTGCCAGCAGCTTAGGAACAGGGAAGTATGGCTACACCTTC. The chain couples TRBV7-2 to TRBJ1-2, with a possible D match to TRBD1 (6 bases). CDR3 length: 14 residues. Germline CDR1 is SGHTA and CDR2 is FQGNSA. V gave up 1 base and J gave up 5 bases, with 11 bases separating them.

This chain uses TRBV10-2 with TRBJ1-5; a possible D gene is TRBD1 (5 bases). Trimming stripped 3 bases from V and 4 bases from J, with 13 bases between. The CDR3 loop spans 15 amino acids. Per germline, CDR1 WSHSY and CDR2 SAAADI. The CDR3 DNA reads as TGCGCCAGCAGTGATCCATGGGGCCTTAATCAGCCCCAGCATTTT. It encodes CASSDPWGLNQPQHF.

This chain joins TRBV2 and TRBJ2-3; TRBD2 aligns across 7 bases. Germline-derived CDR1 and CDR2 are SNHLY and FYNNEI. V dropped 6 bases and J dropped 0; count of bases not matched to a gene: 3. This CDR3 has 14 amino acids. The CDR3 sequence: CASRDSGSTDTQYF. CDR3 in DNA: TGTGCCAGCAGGGATAGCGGGAGCACAGATACGCAGTATTTT.

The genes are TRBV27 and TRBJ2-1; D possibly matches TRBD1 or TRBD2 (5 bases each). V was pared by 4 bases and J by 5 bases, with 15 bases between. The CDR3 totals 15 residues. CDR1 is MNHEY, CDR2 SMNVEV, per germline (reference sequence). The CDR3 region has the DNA TGTGCCAGCAGTTGGGGGATTAAGGGAGACAATGAGCAGTTCTTC. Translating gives CASSWGIKGDNEQFF.

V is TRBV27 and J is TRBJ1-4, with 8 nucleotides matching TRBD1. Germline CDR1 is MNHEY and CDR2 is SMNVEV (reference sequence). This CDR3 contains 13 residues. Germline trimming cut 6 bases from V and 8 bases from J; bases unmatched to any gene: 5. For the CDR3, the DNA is TGTGCCAGCAGCAGGGGGCCAGGAGAAAAACTGTTTTTT. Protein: CASSRGPGEKLFF. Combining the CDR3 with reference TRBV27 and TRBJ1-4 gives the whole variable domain EAQVTQNPRYLITVTGKKLTVTCSQNMNHEYMSWYRQDPGLGLRQIYYSMNVEVTDKGDVPEGYKVSRKEKRNFPLILESPSPNQTSLYFCASSRGPGEKLFFGSGTQLSVL.

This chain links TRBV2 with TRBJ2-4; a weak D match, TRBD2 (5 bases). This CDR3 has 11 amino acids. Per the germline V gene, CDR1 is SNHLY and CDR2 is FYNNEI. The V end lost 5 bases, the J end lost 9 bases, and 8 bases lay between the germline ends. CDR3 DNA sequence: TGTGCCAGCAGTAGCGGTGGCATTCAGTACTTC. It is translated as CASSSGGIQYF.

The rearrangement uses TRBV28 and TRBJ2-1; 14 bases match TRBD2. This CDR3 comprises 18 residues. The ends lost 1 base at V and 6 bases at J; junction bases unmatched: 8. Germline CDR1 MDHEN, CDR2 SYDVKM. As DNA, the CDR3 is TGTGCCAGCAGTTTATTAAGACTAGCGGGAGGGCCCTCCAATGAGCAGTTCTTC. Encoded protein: CASSLLRLAGGPSNEQFF.

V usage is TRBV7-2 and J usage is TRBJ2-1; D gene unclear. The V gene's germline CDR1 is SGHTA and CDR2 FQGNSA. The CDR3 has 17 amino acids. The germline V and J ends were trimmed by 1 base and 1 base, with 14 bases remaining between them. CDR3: CASSLEISMGSYNEQFF. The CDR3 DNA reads TGTGCCAGCAGCTTAGAGATTAGCATGGGTTCCTACAATGAGCAGTTCTTC.

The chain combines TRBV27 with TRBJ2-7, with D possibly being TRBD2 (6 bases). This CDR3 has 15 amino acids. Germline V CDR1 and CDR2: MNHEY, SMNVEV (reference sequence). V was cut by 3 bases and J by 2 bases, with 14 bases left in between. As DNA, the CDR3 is TGTGCCAGCAGTTTCAGGGAGGCGGGACCCTACGAGCAGTACTTC. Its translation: CASSFREAGPYEQYF.

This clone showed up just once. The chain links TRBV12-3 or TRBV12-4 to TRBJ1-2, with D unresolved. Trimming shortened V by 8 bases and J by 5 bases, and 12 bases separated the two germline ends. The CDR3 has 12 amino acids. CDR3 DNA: TGTGCCAGCTACTCCACTTGGTATGGCTACACCTTC. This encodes CASYSTWYGYTF.